The T cell receptor (beta chain) under discussion was sequenced for a study of radiation and T cells in renal cell carcinoma. Study-level results: From baseline, blood top tumor clonotypes peaked at 2 weeks post-radiation.

The CDR3 consists of 15 residues. The V gene end was trimmed by 5 bases and the J gene end by 2 bases; junction bases not matched to a gene: 7. In germline, CDR1 is MNHEY, CDR2 SMNVEV (reference sequence). Clones were sequenced by immunoSEQ multiplex PCR, and TCRdb holds only the in-frame ones, with some missing. The sample lists 160,000 or so clones; around 90% were seen once. The time point was: blood 2 weeks post-SBRT. As for treatment: 15 Gy SBRT to primary tumor, nephrectomy 4 weeks later. In regard to this clone: The antigen remains unidentified.

The sample here was blood, taken from a patient whose treatment included radiotherapy and nephrectomy. The sequence came from a woman aged 45-60 years with renal cell carcinoma. The genes are TRBV27 and TRBJ2-5; TRBD2 agrees at 8 bases. CDR3 bases: TGTGCCAGCAGTGCTTCCCGGGGGGGGCAAGAGACCCAGTACTTC. Protein: CASSASRGGQETQYF.